This TCR beta chain was observed in a study of CD8+CD57+ T cells in acquired aplastic anemia. Study information: Sorted CD4+ and CD8+ cell DNA averaged roughly 3.2 ug. Regarding the study as a whole: Patients versus controls showed no significant CD8+ Simpson's diversity difference.

Sequencing was done on patients that had shown CD8+CD57+ cell expansion by flow cytometry. Patients had undergone no therapy by the time their blood was sampled. Germline CDR1 and CDR2: MDHEN and SYDVKM. With 8 bases clipped from V and 1 base from J, the junction kept 13 bases outside the gene matches. The length of the CDR3 is 17 residues. CDR3 and TCR beta VDJ profiling relied on a genomic DNA template. TCRdb itself ran the reads through MiXCR, one entry per CDR3 protein. The data contain 90,000 to 150,000 distinct CDR3 sequences, 50% to 70% of them seen just once; the ten biggest clones take up about 29%. This clonotype was found many times. Its antigen is unknown.

The sequenced sample consisted of sorted CD4+, CD8+, or CD8+CD57+ T cells (not recorded which) from PBMCs. This chain links TRBV28 with TRBJ2-5, with 10 bases fitting TRBD2. The receptor comes from a human donor with aplastic anemia. CDR3 DNA: TGTGCCAGCTCCCTACCTAGCGGGAGTTTAGGCCAAGAGACCCAGTACTTC. As protein: CASSLPSGSLGQETQYF.